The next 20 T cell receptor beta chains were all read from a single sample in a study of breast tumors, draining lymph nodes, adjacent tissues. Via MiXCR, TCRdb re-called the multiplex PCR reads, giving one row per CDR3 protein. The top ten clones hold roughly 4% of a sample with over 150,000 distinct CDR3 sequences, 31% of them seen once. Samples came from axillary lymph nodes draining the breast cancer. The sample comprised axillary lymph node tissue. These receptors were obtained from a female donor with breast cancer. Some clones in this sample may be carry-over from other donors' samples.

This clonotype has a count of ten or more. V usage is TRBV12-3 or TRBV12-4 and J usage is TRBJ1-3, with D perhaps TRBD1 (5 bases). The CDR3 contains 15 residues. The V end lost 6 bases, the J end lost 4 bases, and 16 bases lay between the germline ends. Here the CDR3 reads CASSTLGGVGNTIYF. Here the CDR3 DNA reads TGTGCCAGCAGCACCTTGGGGGGGGTCGGAAACACCATATATTTT.

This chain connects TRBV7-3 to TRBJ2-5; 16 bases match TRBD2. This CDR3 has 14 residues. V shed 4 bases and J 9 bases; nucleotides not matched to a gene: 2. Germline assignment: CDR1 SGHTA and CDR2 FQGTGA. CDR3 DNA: TGTGCCAGCAGCTCGGGACTAGCGGGGGGGGCCCAGTACTTC. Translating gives CASSSGLAGGAQYF.

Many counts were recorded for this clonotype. CDR3 amino acids: CSARRAHGYTF. As DNA, the CDR3 is TGCAGTGCTAGGCGGGCCCATGGCTACACCTTC. The chain links TRBV20-1 to TRBJ1-2; D gene ambiguous. In germline, CDR1 is DFQATT, CDR2 SNEGSKA (reference sequence). CDR3 length: 11 amino acids. The V end lost 3 bases, the J end lost 6 bases, and 8 bases lay between the germline ends.

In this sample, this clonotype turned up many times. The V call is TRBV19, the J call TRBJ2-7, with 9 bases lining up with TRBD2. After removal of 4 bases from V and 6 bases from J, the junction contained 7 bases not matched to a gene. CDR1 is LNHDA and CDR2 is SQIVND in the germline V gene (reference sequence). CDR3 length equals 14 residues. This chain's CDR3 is CASSSSGSSVEQYF. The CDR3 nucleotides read TGTGCCAGTAGTAGTAGCGGGAGTTCGGTCGAGCAGTACTTC.

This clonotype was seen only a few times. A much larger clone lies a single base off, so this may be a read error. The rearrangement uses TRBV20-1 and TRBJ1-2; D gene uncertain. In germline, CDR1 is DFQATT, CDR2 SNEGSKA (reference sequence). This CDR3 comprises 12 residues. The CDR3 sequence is CSARGSTYGSTF. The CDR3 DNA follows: TGCAGTGCTAGAGGGTCCACCTATGGCTCCACCTTC.

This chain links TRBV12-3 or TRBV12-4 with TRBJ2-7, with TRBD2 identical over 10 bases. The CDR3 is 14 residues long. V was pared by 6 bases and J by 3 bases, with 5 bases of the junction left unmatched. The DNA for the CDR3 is TGTGCCAGCAGAGCAGCGGGGGGGTTCTACGAGCAGTACTTC. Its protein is CASRAAGGFYEQYF.

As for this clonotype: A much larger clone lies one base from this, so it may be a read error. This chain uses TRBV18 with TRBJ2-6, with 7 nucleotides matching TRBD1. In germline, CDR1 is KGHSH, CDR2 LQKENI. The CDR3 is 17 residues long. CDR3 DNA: TGTGCCGGCTCAAGGGACAGTCTCTTGTCTGGGGCCAACGTCCTGACTTTC. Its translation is CAGSRDSLLSGANVLTF.

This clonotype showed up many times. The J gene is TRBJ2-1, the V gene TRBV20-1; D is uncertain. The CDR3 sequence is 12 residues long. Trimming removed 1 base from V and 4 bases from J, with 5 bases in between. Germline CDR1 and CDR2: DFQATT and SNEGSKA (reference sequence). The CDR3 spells CSARGGYNEQFF. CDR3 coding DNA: TGCAGTGCTAGAGGCGGTTACAATGAGCAGTTCTTC.

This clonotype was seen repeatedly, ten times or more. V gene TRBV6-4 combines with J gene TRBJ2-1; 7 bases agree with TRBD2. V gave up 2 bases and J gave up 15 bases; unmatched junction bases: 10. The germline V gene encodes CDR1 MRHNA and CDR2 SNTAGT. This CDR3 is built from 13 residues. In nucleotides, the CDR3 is TGTGCCAGCAGTGACCAAGGGGAGGGTTTGTTGTTCTTC. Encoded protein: CASSDQGEGLLFF.

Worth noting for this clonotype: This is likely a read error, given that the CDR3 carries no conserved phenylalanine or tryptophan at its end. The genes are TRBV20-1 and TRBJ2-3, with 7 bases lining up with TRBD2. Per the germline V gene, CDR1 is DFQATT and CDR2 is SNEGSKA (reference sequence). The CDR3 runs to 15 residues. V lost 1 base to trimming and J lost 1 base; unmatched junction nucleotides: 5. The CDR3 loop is CSARGGGVGTDTQYS. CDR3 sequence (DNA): TGCAGTGCTAGAGGTGGGGGGGTAGGCACAGATACGCAGTATTCT.

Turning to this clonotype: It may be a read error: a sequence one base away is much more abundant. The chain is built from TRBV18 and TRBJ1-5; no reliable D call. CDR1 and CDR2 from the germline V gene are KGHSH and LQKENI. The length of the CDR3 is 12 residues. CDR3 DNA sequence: TGTGCCGGCTCACCAGGAGGGCAGCCCCAGCATTTT. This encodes CAGSPGGQPQHF. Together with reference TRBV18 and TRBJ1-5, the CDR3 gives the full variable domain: NAGVMQNPRHLVRRRGQEARLRCSPMKGHSHVYWYRQLPEEGLKFMVYLQKENIIDESGMPKERFSAEFPKEGPSILRIQQVVRGDSAAYFCAGSPGGQPQHFGDGTRLSIL.

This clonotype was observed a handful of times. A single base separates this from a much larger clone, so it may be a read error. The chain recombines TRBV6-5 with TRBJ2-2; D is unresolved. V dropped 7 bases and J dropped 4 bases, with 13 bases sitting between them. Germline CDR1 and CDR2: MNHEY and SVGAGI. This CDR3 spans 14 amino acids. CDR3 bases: TGTGCCAGCAAATTGGATCTGATCACCGGGGAGCTGTTTTTT. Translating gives CASKLDLITGELFF.

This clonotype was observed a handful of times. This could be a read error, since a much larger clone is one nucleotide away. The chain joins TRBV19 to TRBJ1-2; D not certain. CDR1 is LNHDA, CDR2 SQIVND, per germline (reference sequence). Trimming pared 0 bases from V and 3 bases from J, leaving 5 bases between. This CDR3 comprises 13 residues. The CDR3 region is CASSIDGDYGYTF. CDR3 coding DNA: TGTGCCAGTAGTATAGACGGGGACTATGGCTACACCTTC. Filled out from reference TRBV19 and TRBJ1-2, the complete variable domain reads DGGITQSPKYLFRKEGQNVTLSCEQNLNHDAMYWYRQDPGQGLRLIYYSQIVNDFQKGDIAEGYSVSREKKESFPLTVTSAQKNPTAFYLCASSIDGDYGYTFGSGTRLTVV.

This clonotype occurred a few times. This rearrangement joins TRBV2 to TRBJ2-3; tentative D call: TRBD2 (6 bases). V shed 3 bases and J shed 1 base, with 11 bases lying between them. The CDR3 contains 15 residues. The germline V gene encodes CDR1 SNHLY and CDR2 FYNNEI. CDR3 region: CASSDVAAGTDTQYF. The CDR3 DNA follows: TGTGCCAGCAGTGATGTAGCGGCGGGCACAGATACGCAGTATTTT.

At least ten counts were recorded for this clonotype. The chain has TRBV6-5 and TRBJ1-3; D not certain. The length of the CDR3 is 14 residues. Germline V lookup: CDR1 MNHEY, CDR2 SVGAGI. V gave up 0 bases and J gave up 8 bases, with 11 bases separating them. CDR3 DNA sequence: TGTGCCAGCAGTTACTCGACTCCCGGGGACACCATATATTTT. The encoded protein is CASSYSTPGDTIYF.

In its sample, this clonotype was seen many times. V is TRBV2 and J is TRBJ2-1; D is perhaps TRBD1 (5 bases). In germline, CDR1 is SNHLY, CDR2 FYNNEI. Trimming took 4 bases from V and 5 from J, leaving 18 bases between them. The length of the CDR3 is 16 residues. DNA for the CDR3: TGTGCCAGCAGTGTCAGTCAGGGTTCTATTCACAATGAGCAGTTCTTC. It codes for CASSVSQGSIHNEQFF.

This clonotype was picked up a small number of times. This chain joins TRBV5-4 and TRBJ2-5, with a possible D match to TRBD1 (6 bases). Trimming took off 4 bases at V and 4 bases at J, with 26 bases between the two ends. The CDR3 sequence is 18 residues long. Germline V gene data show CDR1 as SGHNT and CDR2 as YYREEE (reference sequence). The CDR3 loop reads CASSPRDTGSRRGETQYF. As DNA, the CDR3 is TGTGCCAGCAGCCCAAGGGACACGGGTTCTCGACGGGGAGAGACCCAGTACTTC.

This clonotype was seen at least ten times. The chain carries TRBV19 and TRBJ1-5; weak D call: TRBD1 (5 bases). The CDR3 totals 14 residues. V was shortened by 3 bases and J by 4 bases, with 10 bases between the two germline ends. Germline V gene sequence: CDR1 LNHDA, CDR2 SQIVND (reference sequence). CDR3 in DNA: TGTGCCAGTAGTATTGGGGCTACAAATCAGCCCCAGCATTTT. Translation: CASSIGATNQPQHF.

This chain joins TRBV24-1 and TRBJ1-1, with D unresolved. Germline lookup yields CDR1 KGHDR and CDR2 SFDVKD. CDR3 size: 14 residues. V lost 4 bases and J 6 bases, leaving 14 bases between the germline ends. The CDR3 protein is CATSEPGRDSEAFF. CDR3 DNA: TGTGCCACCAGTGAGCCGGGCCGGGATTCTGAAGCTTTCTTT.

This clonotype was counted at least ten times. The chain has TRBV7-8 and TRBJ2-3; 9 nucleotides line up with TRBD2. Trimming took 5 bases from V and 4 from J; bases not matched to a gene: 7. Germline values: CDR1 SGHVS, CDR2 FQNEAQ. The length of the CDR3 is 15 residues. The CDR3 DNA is TGTGCCAGCAGCGACATAGCGGGGGAGGCAGATACGCAGTATTTT. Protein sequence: CASSDIAGEADTQYF.